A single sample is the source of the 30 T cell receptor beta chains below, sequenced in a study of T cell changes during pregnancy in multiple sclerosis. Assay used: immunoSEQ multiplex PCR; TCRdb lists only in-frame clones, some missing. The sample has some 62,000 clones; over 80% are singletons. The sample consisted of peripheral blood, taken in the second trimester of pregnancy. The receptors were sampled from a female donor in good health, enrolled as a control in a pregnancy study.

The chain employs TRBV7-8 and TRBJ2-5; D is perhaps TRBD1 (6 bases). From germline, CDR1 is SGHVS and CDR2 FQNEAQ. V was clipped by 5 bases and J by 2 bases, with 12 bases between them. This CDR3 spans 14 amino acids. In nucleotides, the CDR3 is TGTGCCAGCAGCGGACGGACAGTTCAAGAGACCCAGTACTTC. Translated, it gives CASSGRTVQETQYF.

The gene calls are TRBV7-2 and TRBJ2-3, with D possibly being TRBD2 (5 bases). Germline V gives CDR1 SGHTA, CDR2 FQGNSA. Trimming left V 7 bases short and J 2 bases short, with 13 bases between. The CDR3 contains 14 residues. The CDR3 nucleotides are TGTGCCAGCACCCCGGGGTTCTCCACAGATACGCAGTATTTT. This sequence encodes CASTPGFSTDTQYF.

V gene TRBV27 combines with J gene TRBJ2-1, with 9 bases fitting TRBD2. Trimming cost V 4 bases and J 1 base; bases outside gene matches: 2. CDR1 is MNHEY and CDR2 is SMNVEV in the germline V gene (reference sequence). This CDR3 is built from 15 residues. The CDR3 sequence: CASSSGLASYNEQFF. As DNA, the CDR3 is TGTGCCAGCAGTTCGGGACTAGCTTCCTACAATGAGCAGTTCTTC.

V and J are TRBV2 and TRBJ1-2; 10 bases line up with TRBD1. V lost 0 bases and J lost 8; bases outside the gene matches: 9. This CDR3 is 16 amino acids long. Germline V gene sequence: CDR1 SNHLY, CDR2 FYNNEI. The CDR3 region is CASSEASTGGLGGYTF. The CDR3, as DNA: TGTGCCAGCAGTGAAGCGTCGACAGGGGGCCTGGGGGGCTACACCTTC. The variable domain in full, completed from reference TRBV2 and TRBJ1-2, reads EPEVTQTPSHQVTQMGQEVILRCVPISNHLYFYWYRQILGQKVEFLVSFYNNEISEKSEIFDDQFSVERPDGSNFTLKIRSTKLEDSAMYFCASSEASTGGLGGYTFGSGTRLTVV.

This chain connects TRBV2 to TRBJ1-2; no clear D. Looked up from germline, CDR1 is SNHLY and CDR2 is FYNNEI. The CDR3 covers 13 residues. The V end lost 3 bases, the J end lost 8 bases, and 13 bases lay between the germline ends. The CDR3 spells CASSDRSPKGYTF. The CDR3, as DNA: TGTGCCAGCAGTGACAGGTCCCCCAAGGGCTACACCTTC.

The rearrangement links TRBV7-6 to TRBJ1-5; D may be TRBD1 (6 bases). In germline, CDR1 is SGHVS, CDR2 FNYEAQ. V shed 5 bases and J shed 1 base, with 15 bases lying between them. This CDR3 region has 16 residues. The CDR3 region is CASSPEGGLSNQPQHF. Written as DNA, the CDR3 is TGTGCCAGCAGCCCCGAGGGGGGGCTAAGCAATCAGCCCCAGCATTTT.

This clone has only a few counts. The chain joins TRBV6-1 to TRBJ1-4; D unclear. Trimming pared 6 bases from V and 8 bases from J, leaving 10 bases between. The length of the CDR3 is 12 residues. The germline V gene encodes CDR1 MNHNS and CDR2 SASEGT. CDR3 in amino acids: CASRRVGEKLFF. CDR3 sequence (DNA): TGTGCCAGCAGGAGGGTGGGGGAAAAACTGTTTTTT.

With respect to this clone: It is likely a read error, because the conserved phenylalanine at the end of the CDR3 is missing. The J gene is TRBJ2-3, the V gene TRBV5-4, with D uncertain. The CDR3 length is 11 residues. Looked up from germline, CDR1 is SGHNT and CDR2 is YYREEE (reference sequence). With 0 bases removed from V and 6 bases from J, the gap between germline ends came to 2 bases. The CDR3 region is CASSLGDTQYS. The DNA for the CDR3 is TGTGCCAGCAGCTTGGGTGATACGCAGTATTCT.

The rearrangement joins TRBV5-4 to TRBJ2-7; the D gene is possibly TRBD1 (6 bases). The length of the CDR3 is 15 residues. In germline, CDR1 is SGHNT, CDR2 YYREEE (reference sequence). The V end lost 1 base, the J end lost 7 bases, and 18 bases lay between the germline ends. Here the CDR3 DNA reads TGTGCCAGCAGCTTGCAGGTGGCAGGGGTAGGAGAGCAGTACTTC. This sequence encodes CASSLQVAGVGEQYF. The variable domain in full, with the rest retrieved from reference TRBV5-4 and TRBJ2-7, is ETGVTQSPTHLIKTRGQQVTLRCSSQSGHNTVSWYQQALGQGPQFIFQYYREEENGRGNFPPRFSGLQFPNYSSELNVNALELDDSALYLCASSLQVAGVGEQYFGPGTRLTVT.

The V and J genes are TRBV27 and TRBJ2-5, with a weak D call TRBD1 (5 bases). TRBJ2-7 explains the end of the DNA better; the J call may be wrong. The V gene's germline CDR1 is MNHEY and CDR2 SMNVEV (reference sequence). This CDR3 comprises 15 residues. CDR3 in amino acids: CASSPIQGIPYEQYF. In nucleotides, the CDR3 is TGTGCCAGCAGTCCCATTCAGGGAATTCCCTACGAGCAGTACTTC.

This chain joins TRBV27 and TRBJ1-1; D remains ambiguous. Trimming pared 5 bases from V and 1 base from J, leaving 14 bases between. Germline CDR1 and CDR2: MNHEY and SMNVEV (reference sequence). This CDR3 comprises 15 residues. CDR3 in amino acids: CASSTSTLSNTEAFF. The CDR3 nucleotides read TGTGCCAGCAGTACGAGTACCCTTTCGAACACTGAAGCTTTCTTT.

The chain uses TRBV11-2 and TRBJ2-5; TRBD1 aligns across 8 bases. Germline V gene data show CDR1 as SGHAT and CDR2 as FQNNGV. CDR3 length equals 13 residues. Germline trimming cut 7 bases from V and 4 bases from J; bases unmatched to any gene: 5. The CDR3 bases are TGTGCCAGCAAAACAGGGGGATTAGAGACCCAGTACTTC. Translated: CASKTGGLETQYF.

CDR3 nucleotides: TGTGCCAGCAGTCTCGGGCAGGGCAATGAAAAACTGTTTTTT. This translates into CASSLGQGNEKLFF. The chain couples TRBV2 to TRBJ1-4, with TRBD1 as a possible D gene (5 bases). This CDR3 contains 14 residues. Per germline, CDR1 SNHLY and CDR2 FYNNEI. V shed 5 bases and J shed 5 bases, with 12 bases lying between them.

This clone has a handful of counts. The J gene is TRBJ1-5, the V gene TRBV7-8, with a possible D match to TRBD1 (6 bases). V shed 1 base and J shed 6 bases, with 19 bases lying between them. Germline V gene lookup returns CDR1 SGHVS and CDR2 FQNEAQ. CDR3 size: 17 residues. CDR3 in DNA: TGTGCCAGCAGCTTAGGAGCCCAGGGGATTTTGGTTCAGCCCCAGCATTTT. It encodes CASSLGAQGILVQPQHF.

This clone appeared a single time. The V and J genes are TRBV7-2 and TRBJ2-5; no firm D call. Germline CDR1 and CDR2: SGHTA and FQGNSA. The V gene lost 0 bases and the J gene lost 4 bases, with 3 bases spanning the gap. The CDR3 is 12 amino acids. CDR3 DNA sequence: TGTGCCAGCAGCTTAGCTCGAGAGACCCAGTACTTC. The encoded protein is CASSLARETQYF. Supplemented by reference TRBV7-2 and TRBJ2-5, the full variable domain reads GAGVSQSPSNKVTEKGKDVELRCDPISGHTALYWYRQSLGQGLEFLIYFQGNSAPDKSGLPSDRFSAERTGGSVSTLTIQRTQQEDSAVYLCASSLARETQYFGPGTRLLVL.

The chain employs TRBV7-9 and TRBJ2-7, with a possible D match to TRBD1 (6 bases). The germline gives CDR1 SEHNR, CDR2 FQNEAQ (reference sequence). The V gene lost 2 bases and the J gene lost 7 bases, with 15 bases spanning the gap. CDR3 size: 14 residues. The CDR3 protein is CASSLPQGPGEQYF. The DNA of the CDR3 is TGTGCCAGCAGCTTACCGCAGGGGCCTGGAGAGCAGTACTTC.

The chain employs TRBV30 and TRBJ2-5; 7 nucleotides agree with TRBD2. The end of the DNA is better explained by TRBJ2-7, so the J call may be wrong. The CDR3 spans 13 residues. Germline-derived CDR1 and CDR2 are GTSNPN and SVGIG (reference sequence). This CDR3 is CAWVRGGGYEQYF. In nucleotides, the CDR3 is TGTGCCTGGGTCCGCGGGGGAGGCTACGAGCAGTACTTC.

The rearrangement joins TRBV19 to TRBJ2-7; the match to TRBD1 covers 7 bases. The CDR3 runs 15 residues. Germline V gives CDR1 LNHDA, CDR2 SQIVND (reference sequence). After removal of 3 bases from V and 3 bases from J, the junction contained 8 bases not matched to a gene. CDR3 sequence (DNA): TGTGCCAGTAGTATCCTCAGGGGGTTGGACTACGAGCAGTACTTC. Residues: CASSILRGLDYEQYF.

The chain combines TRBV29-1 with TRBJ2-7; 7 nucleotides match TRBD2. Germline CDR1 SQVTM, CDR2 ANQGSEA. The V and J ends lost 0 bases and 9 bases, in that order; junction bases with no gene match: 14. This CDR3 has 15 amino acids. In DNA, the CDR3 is TGCAGCGTTGAAGACACCCCGGACGGACCGGGGGGGCAGTACTTC. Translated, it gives CSVEDTPDGPGGQYF.

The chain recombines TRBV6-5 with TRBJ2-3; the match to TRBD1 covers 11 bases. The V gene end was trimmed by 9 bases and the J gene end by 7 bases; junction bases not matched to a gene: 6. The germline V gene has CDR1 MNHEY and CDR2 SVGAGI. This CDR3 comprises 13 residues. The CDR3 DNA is TGTGCCAGTACCGGGACAGGGGGAAATACGCAGTATTTT. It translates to CASTGTGGNTQYF.

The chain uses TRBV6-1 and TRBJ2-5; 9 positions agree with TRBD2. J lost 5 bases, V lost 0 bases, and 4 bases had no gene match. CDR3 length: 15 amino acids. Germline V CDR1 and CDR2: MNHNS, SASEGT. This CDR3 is CASSEASGGVETQYF. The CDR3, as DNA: TGTGCCAGCAGTGAAGCTAGCGGGGGTGTGGAGACCCAGTACTTC.

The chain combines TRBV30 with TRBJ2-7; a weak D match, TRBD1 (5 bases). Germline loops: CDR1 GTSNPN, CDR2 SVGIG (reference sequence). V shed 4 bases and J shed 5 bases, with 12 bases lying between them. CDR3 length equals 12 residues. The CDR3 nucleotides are TGTGCCTGGACTCAGGGAACTAACGAGCAGTACTTC. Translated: CAWTQGTNEQYF.

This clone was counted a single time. The CDR3 DNA is TGCGCCAGCAGCCAGGCCGCCCGGGGGATTGGAAACACCATATATTTT. Translated, it gives CASSQAARGIGNTIYF. This rearrangement joins TRBV4-3 to TRBJ1-3; D may be TRBD1 (5 bases). This CDR3 is 16 amino acids long. Germline V lookup: CDR1 LGHNA, CDR2 YSLEER. V shed 3 bases and J shed 3 bases, with 15 bases lying between them.

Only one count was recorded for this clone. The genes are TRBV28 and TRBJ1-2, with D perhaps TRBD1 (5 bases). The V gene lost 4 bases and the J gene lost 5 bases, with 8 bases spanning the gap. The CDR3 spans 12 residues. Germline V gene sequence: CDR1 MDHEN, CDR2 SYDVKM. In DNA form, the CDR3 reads TGTGCCAGCAGTTCGCAGGGTTATGGCTACACCTTC. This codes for CASSSQGYGYTF.

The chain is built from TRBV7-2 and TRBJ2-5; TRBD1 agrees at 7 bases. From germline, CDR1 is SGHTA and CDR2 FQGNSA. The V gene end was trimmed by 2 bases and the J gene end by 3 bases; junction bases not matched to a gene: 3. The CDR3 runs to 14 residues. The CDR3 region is CASSLWTGEETQYF. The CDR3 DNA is TGTGCCAGCAGCTTATGGACAGGAGAAGAGACCCAGTACTTC. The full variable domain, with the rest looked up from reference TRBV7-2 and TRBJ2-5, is GAGVSQSPSNKVTEKGKDVELRCDPISGHTALYWYRQSLGQGLEFLIYFQGNSAPDKSGLPSDRFSAERTGGSVSTLTIQRTQQEDSAVYLCASSLWTGEETQYFGPGTRLLVL.

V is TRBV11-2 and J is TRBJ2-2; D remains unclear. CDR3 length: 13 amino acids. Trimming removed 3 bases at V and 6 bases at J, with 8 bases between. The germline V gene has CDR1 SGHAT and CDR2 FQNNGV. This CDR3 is CASSLTFSGELFF. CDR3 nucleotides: TGTGCCAGCAGCTTGACATTCTCCGGGGAGCTGTTTTTT.

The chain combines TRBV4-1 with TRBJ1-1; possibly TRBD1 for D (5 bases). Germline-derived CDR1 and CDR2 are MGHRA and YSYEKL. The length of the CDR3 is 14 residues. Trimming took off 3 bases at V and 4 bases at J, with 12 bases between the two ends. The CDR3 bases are TGCGCCAGCAGCCAGTCTTTGGGGCCCACTGAAGCTTTCTTT. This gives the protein CASSQSLGPTEAFF.

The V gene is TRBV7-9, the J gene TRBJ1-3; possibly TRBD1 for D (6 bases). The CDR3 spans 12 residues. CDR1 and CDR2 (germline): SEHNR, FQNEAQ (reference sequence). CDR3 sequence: CYGGGDGNTIYF. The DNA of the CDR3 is TGTTACGGGGGGGGCGATGGAAACACCATATATTTT.

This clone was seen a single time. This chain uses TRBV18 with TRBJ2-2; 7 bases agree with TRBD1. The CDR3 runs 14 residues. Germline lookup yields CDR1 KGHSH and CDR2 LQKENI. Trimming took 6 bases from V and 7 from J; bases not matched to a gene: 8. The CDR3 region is CASSRGTADGELFF. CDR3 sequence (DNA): TGTGCCAGCTCGAGGGGGACAGCAGACGGGGAGCTGTTTTTT.

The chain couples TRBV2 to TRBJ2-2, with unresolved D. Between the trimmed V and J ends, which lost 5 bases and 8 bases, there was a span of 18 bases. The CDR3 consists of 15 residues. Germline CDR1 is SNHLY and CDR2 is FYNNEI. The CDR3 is CASSPTLSSVGELFF. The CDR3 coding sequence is TGTGCCAGCAGTCCCACCCTTTCCTCGGTGGGGGAGCTGTTTTTT. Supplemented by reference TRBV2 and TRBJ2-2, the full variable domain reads EPEVTQTPSHQVTQMGQEVILRCVPISNHLYFYWYRQILGQKVEFLVSFYNNEISEKSEIFDDQFSVERPDGSNFTLKIRSTKLEDSAMYFCASSPTLSSVGELFFGEGSRLTVL.